This is a list of T cell receptor beta chains from one sample in a study of blood T cell repertoires in COVID-19. The protocol was immunoSEQ multiplex PCR, while the TCRdb copy is restricted to in-frame clones and leaves out a portion. The table shows some 87,000 clones, with around four fifths occurring only once. Sequencing used peripheral blood. All receptors derive from a woman in her 70s with active or convalescent COVID-19. Both conserved end residues are part of each CDR3. A D gene is named only where the DNA matches it firmly. Clone sizes are given selectively: once, few, many, or a class where the clone is expanded.

size	J	length	D	V	DNA	CDR3
-	TRBJ2-5	13	TRBD1	TRBV12-3/TRBV12-4	TGTGCCAGCTCCGGGACAGAAGAAGAGACCCAGTACTTC	CASSGTEEETQYF
-	TRBJ2-2	15	-	TRBV4-2	TGTGCCAGCAGCCAAGTCCCGGGAAACACCGGGGAGCTGTTTTTT	CASSQVPGNTGELFF
-	TRBJ2-3	13	-	TRBV5-5	TGTGCCAGCAGCCCCGCCACTACAGATACGCAGTATTTT	CASSPATTDTQYF
-	TRBJ2-7	15	-	TRBV6-2/TRBV6-3	TGTGCCAGCAGTACTGGTCCCGGACAGACCTACGAGCAGTACTTC	CASSTGPGQTYEQYF
-	TRBJ2-1	15	-	TRBV28	TGTGCCAGCAGTAATAGCGGAAGCTCCTACAATGAGCAGTTCTTC	CASSNSGSSYNEQFF
-	TRBJ1-6	15	TRBD1	TRBV9	TGTGCCAGCAGCGTAGCAGGGGGCCTCAATTCACCCCTCCACTTT	CASSVAGGLNSPLHF
-	TRBJ2-2	15	TRBD2	TRBV28	TGTGCCAGCAGTTTGGGAGGGCCGAACACCGGGGAGCTGTTTTTT	CASSLGGPNTGELFF
-	TRBJ2-2	14	-	TRBV10-3	TGTGCCATCAGGGGTTCTGTAGCGACCGGGGAGCTGTTTTTT	CAIRGSVATGELFF
-	TRBJ2-3	14	-	TRBV6-1	TGTGCCAGCAGTGACCCCAGGCGCACAGATACGCAGTATTTT	CASSDPRRTDTQYF
once	TRBJ1-4	16	-	TRBV24-1	TGTGCCACCAGTGATGGGGGGACGGGAGATAATGAAAAACTGTTTTTT	CATSDGGTGDNEKLFF
-	TRBJ1-6	15	-	TRBV9	TGTGCCAGCAGCGTAGAGGCAGGGCATGTTTCACCCCTCCACTTT	CASSVEAGHVSPLHF
few	TRBJ1-1	13	-	TRBV7-2	TGTGCCAGCAGCATTCAGGGGAACACTGAAGCTTTCTTT	CASSIQGNTEAFF
-	TRBJ2-1	15	TRBD2	TRBV5-5	TGTGCCAGCAGCTTCGGGGGGGACTCCCTAGGTGTGCAGTTCTTC	CASSFGGDSLGVQFF
-	TRBJ2-3	14	-	TRBV6-5	TGTGCCAGCAGCTTGTTAGGACTGGGCGGAACGCAGTATTTT	CASSLLGLGGTQYF
few	TRBJ2-5	14	-	TRBV7-9	TGTGCCAGCAGCTTACGGAGGGGAGGAGAGACCCAGTACTTC	CASSLRRGGETQYF
-	TRBJ1-2	16	-	TRBV5-4	TGTGCCAGCAGCTTGTACTCCTCGGACAATAACTATGGCTACACCTTC	CASSLYSSDNNYGYTF
-	TRBJ2-7	16	-	TRBV5-3	TGTGCCAGAAGCTCGGATGATGGACAGAGCTCCTACGAGCAGTACTTC	CARSSDDGQSSYEQYF
-	TRBJ1-1	13	-	TRBV6-5	TGTGCCAGCACCCCTTCTGGAGGAACTGAAGCTTTCTTT	CASTPSGGTEAFF
once	TRBJ1-2	16	-	TRBV5-4	TGTGCCAGCAGCCCCAATCCTCGACGGGTAAGTGGGGGCTACACCTTC	CASSPNPRRVSGGYTF
-	TRBJ2-7	15	-	TRBV7-9	TGTGCCAGCAGCTTAGCAGGGGGACAAGTCCACGAGCAGTACTTC	CASSLAGGQVHEQYF
-	TRBJ1-5	14	TRBD1	TRBV6-5	TGTGCCAGCAAGAGGGACAGGGGGCGTCAGCCCCAGCATTTT	CASKRDRGRQPQHF
-	TRBJ2-5	14	-	TRBV7-2	TGTGCCAGCAGCTTGGGGTCAGGGGTGGAGACCCAGTACTTC	CASSLGSGVETQYF
-	TRBJ2-7	16	TRBD2	TRBV3-1/TRBV3-2	TGTGCCAGCAGCCAAGATAGGAGAAGCGGGGGTTACGAGCAGTACTTC	CASSQDRRSGGYEQYF
-	TRBJ2-7	13	-	TRBV23-1	TGCGCCAGCAGTCAATCTAGGCGGATCGAGCAGTACTTC	CASSQSRRIEQYF
-	TRBJ1-3	14	-	TRBV18	TGTGCCAGCTCACCGACAGAGGCTGGAAACACCATATATTTT	CASSPTEAGNTIYF
-	TRBJ2-7	16	TRBD1	TRBV18	TGTGCCAGCTCACCAATAGGGCAGGGGGCGCCTTACGAGCAGTACTTC	CASSPIGQGAPYEQYF
-	TRBJ2-3	14	TRBD2	TRBV28	TGTGCCAGCGGGCCAGCGGGGGGCGCAGATACGCAGTATTTT	CASGPAGGADTQYF
-	TRBJ1-6	16	-	TRBV18	TGTGCCAGCTCGCCCCAACCGACAGGTGTAGGATCACCCCTCCACTTT	CASSPQPTGVGSPLHF
-	TRBJ1-2	13	-	TRBV7-8	TGTGCCAGCAGTCTTCAGTCAGGGTTTAGCTACACCTTC	CASSLQSGFSYTF
-	TRBJ1-1	13	-	TRBV7-2	TGTGCCAGCAGCTACCGGGGGTTCACTGAAGCTTTCTTT	CASSYRGFTEAFF
-	TRBJ1-1	13	-	TRBV5-8	TGTGCCAGCAGACGGAGGTATAACACTGAAGCTTTCTTT	CASRRRYNTEAFF
-	TRBJ2-7	12	-	TRBV2	TGTGCCGGACAGACAGCACCCTACGAGCAGTACTTC	CAGQTAPYEQYF
once	TRBJ2-5	16	TRBD2	TRBV11-3	TGTGCCAGCAGCTTAGGTGGGCTAGCGGGACAAGAGACCCAGTACTTC	CASSLGGLAGQETQYF
once	TRBJ1-2	16	-	TRBV11-2	TGTGCCAGCAGCTCTAGCCGGGACGGGGGAGGCTATGGCTACACCTTC	CASSSSRDGGGYGYTF
-	TRBJ1-6	16	-	TRBV6-2/TRBV6-3	TGTGCCAGCAGTTCCAACGGCCTGAGGAATAATTCACCCCTCCACTTT	CASSSNGLRNNSPLHF
-	TRBJ2-7	14	TRBD2	TRBV3-1/TRBV3-2	TGTGCCAGCAGCCATGCGGGGGGGGGAAACGAGCAGTACTTC	CASSHAGGGNEQYF
-	TRBJ2-3	18	-	TRBV9	TGTGCCAGCAGCGCCTCCAGAGGCACAGGGTCTCGCACAGATACGCAGTATTTT	CASSASRGTGSRTDTQYF
-	TRBJ2-5	16	TRBD2	TRBV3-1/TRBV3-2	TGTGCCAGCAGTGCTCCGGGACTAGCACCGAAAGAGACCCAGTACTTC	CASSAPGLAPKETQYF
-	TRBJ2-3	16	-	TRBV10-3	TGTGCCATCAGTGAGTCGAGTACTCCCCTTCTGGATACGCAGTATTTT	CAISESSTPLLDTQYF
once	TRBJ1-1	14	-	TRBV19	TGTGCCAGTAGTGAGTTCCCCCGGGGCACTGAAGCTTTCTTT	CASSEFPRGTEAFF
-	TRBJ2-1	15	TRBD2	TRBV7-2	TGTGCCAGCAGCTTAAATTCGCTAGCGGGGATTGAGCAGTTCTTC	CASSLNSLAGIEQFF
-	TRBJ2-2	16	TRBD1	TRBV5-1	TGCGCCAGCACGGGGCAGGGGGTTTCGAACACCGGGGAGCTGTTTTTT	CASTGQGVSNTGELFF
once	TRBJ2-2	15	-	TRBV7-9	TGTGCCAGCAGCATCATAATGGGCAGCACCGGGGAGCTGTTTTTT	CASSIIMGSTGELFF
-	TRBJ2-6	16	-	TRBV11-1	TGTGCCAGCAGCCTCCGACTGCTCTCTGGGGCCAACGTCCTGACTTTC	CASSLRLLSGANVLTF
-	TRBJ2-7	19	-	TRBV2	TGTGCCAGCAGTGGGCCCGGACAGAGATCCTATAGAAGCTCCTACGAGCAGTACTTC	CASSGPGQRSYRSSYEQYF
-	TRBJ2-3	12	TRBD1	TRBV7-9	TGTGCCAGCAGCTTAGGGGGGACAGGGCAGTATTTT	CASSLGGTGQYF
few	TRBJ1-2	17	TRBD1	TRBV4-3	TGCGCCAGCAGCTCCAAGATAGGGGGACAGGGAGAAGGGGGCTACACCTTC	CASSSKIGGQGEGGYTF
-	TRBJ2-2	16	-	TRBV1	TGCACCAGCAGGCTAGCGGGGGGGCCTGTCACCGGGGAGCTGTTTTTT	CTSRLAGGPVTGELFF
-	TRBJ1-4	14	-	TRBV5-1	TGCGCCAGCAGCCCGAGTTTGGCTAATGAAAAACTGTTTTTT	CASSPSLANEKLFF
-	TRBJ1-5	15	TRBD1	TRBV10-3	TGTGCCATCAGTGACCCGGGACAGGATTTTTTGACCCAGCATTTT	CAISDPGQDFLTQHF
-	TRBJ2-7	14	TRBD2	TRBV10-1	TGCGCCAGCAGTGCTGGGACTAGGGGATACGAGCAGTACTTC	CASSAGTRGYEQYF
-	TRBJ2-5	14	-	TRBV5-4	TGTGCCAGCAGCTTGGGCTCGCTAGCCGAGACCCAGTACTTC	CASSLGSLAETQYF
-	TRBJ2-7	15	TRBD1	TRBV5-1	TGCGCCAGCAGCCTTACCGGGACAGGGGGCTTCGAGCAGTACTTC	CASSLTGTGGFEQYF
-	TRBJ1-5	14	-	TRBV2	TGTGCCAGCACGGGGGAAAATCAGCATCAGCCCCAGCATTTT	CASTGENQHQPQHF
-	TRBJ2-5	16	-	TRBV7-9	TGTGCCAGCAGCCTAGACCGCAGGGGTTCCCAAGAGACCCAGTACTTC	CASSLDRRGSQETQYF
-	TRBJ2-7	13	-	TRBV6-5	TGTGCCAGCACCCCCCGGGGGGCAGGAGAGCAGTACTTC	CASTPRGAGEQYF
-	TRBJ1-1	13	-	TRBV28	TGTGCCACCCTTCGCGGCATGAACACTGAAGCTTTCTTT	CATLRGMNTEAFF